This T cell receptor (beta chain) stems from a study of cytomegalovirus exposure and HLA in healthy donors. Though nominally healthy at sampling, donors likely had unrecorded immune exposures. Per the germline V gene, CDR1 is SGHTA and CDR2 is FQGNSA. Trimming pared 5 bases from V and 0 bases from J, leaving 10 bases between. The CDR3 is 14 amino acids. A multiplex PCR was run with 60 Vbeta primers and 13 Jbeta primers. Sequencing used immunoSEQ multiplex PCR; TCRdb keeps in-frame clones, though not all of them. This table has roughly 160,000 clones, around 88% appearing once. The clonotype was recovered from a woman aged 25 to 39 in good health and CMV-seronegative. The chain employs TRBV7-2 and TRBJ1-1, with D possibly being TRBD1 (5 bases). The sample was PBMCs. The CDR3 loop reads CASSRRGVNTEAFF. In DNA, the CDR3 is TGTGCCAGCAGCCGGCGGGGGGTGAACACTGAAGCTTTCTTT. The variable domain in full, with the rest retrieved from reference TRBV7-2 and TRBJ1-1, is GAGVSQSPSNKVTEKGKDVELRCDPISGHTALYWYRQSLGQGLEFLIYFQGNSAPDKSGLPSDRFSAERTGGSVSTLTIQRTQQEDSAVYLCASSRRGVNTEAFFGQGTRLTVV.